The subject of this entry is one T cell receptor beta chain. V was pared by 2 bases and J by 0 bases, with 10 bases of the junction left unmatched. CDR1 and CDR2 (germline): GTSNPN, SVGIG (reference sequence). The CDR3 covers 17 residues. The data were taken from a study of control samples from healthy donors and cancer patients. TCRdb keeps only in-frame clones here, not all; method: immunoSEQ multiplex PCR. The sample lists approximately 50,000 clones; approximately 95% were seen once. Sample: blood. V gene TRBV30 combines with J gene TRBJ1-5; the match to TRBD1 covers 7 bases. The receptor's source is a man aged 30 to 45 in good health. CDR3: CAWSRRTGGISNQPQHF. CDR3 sequence (DNA): TGTGCCTGGAGTCGTCGGACAGGTGGTATTAGCAATCAGCCCCAGCATTTT.